This record looks at one TCR beta chain sequence and its context. Its antigen is currently unknown. With 6 bases removed from V and 3 bases from J, the gap between germline ends came to 15 bases. Germline values: CDR1 MDHEN, CDR2 SYDVKM. This CDR3 contains 14 residues. This sample was included in a study of cytomegalovirus exposure and HLA in healthy donors. The study, taken as a whole, reports: In a later analysis, V- and J-gene trimming of beta chains associated with a DCLRE1C missense variant, replicated independently.

It was with 60 Vbeta and 13 Jbeta primers that the PCR ran. Assay used: immunoSEQ multiplex PCR; TCRdb lists only in-frame clones, some missing. Here the sample table reports approximately 46,000 clones. The J gene is TRBJ2-7, the V gene TRBV28, with a possible D match to TRBD1 (6 bases). The sequence was obtained from a male donor in good health and CMV-seronegative. Sequenced sample: PBMCs. CDR3 loop: CASRRTGTYYEQYF. The DNA for the CDR3 is TGTGCCAGCAGGCGCACAGGGACCTACTACGAGCAGTACTTC.